Below, 7 T cell receptor beta chains from the same sample are listed, as sequenced in a study of control samples from healthy donors and cancer patients (TCRdb year 2020). The library was generated by the immunoSEQ multiplex PCR assay. The immuneACCESS repertoire file appears here via TCRdb, limited to in-frame rearrangements. These files lack a portion of the clones; in checked studies, under half of the deficit traces to unresolved V genes, and the cause of the others is not known. The sample data list roughly 450,000 clones, and about nine tenths of these were observed just once. The top ten hold over 5.5% of the sample. The sample taken for sequencing was PBMCs. The receptors were gathered from a man in his forties or fifties with head and neck cancer.

The chain is built from TRBV6-2 or TRBV6-3 and TRBJ1-5, with unresolved D. The CDR3 sequence is 14 residues long. The germline V and J ends were trimmed by 3 bases and 4 bases, with 10 bases remaining between them. Germline values: CDR1 MNHEY, CDR2 SVGEGT. The CDR3 reads CASSYFGSNQPQHF. DNA of the CDR3: TGTGCCAGCAGTTATTTCGGGAGTAATCAGCCCCAGCATTTT.

The chain combines TRBV24-1 with TRBJ1-1, with 8 bases identical to TRBD1. This CDR3 region has 15 residues. Trimming at V came to 4 bases and at J to 2 bases, leaving 5 bases not matched to a gene. From germline, CDR1 is KGHDR and CDR2 SFDVKD. CDR3 nucleotide sequence: TGTGCCACCAGTGACCCCGGACAGGGTAACACTGAAGCTTTCTTT. Protein product: CATSDPGQGNTEAFF.

The chain has TRBV14 and TRBJ2-1; no definite D call. V lost 3 bases and J lost 8, with 5 bases in between. The CDR3 totals 11 residues. CDR1 is SGHDN and CDR2 is FVKESK in the germline V gene. Written as DNA, the CDR3 is TGTGCCAGCAGCCAGAGGTATGAGCAGTTCTTC. This sequence encodes CASSQRYEQFF.

The V gene is TRBV5-1, the J gene TRBJ2-3; the match to TRBD1 covers 8 bases. This CDR3 comprises 16 residues. The V segment lost 0 bases and the J segment 4 bases; nucleotides outside the gene matches: 7. In germline, CDR1 is SGHRS, CDR2 YFSETQ. The CDR3 DNA is TGCGCCAGCAGCTTGGCAGGACAGGGTGGCCCAGATACGCAGTATTTT. The encoded protein is CASSLAGQGGPDTQYF.

Note on this clone: This sample includes further DNA sequences coding for the same CDR3. The CDR3 nucleotides read TGTGCCAGTAGTTCGACAGGGGACACTGAAGCTTTCTTT. The encoded protein is CASSSTGDTEAFF. The chain links TRBV19 to TRBJ1-1, with 8 bases matching TRBD1. Germline V CDR1 and CDR2: LNHDA, SQIVND (reference sequence). V trimming: 5 bases; J trimming: 3 bases; junction bases outside the gene matches: 2. The length of the CDR3 is 13 residues.

The chain joins TRBV7-3 to TRBJ2-3, with 9 bases aligning to TRBD2. With 5 bases clipped from V and 3 bases from J, the junction kept 9 bases outside the gene matches. Germline values: CDR1 SGHTA, CDR2 FQGTGA. The CDR3 is made up of 16 amino acids. As DNA, the CDR3 is TGTGCCAGCAGCGCCCGCGGGGGGGCCGGGACAGATACGCAGTATTTT. This encodes CASSARGGAGTDTQYF. Full variable domain (remainder filled in from reference TRBV7-3 and TRBJ2-3): GAGVSQTPSNKVTEKGKYVELRCDPISGHTALYWYRQSLGQGPEFLIYFQGTGAADDSGLPNDRFFAVRPEGSVSTLKIQRTERGDSAVYLCASSARGGAGTDTQYFGPGTRLTVL.

The J gene is TRBJ2-2, the V gene TRBV25-1; maybe TRBD2 (6 bases). Germline V gene sequence: CDR1 MGHDK, CDR2 SYGVNS. The CDR3 is made up of 13 amino acids. The DNA for the CDR3 is TGTGCGGGGAGGCAGGAGTACACCGGGGAGCTGTTTTTT. Translated, it gives CAGRQEYTGELFF.